The rows below give T cell receptor beta chains drawn from one sample of a study of blood T cell repertoires in COVID-19. Repertoires were generated with immunoSEQ multiplex PCR, while TCRdb's copy carries only in-frame clones and drops some. Counted here are 300,000 to 350,000 clones, 89% occurring once; the ten biggest clones make up just under 9.5%. The sample was PBMCs or T cells enriched from blood (not recorded which). These receptors all stem from a woman aged 25 to 45 who had recovered from COVID-19. CDR3s include the opening cysteine and the closing phenylalanine or tryptophan. A D gene is named only where the DNA matches it firmly. The size entry is marked missing in some rows and otherwise reads once, few, many or a size class.

length	size	V	J	D	DNA	CDR3
17	-	TRBV19	TRBJ1-4	TRBD1	TGTGCCAGTAGTGCCCGAGACAGGGGCCCAACTAATGAAAAACTGTTTTTT	CASSARDRGPTNEKLFF
13	-	TRBV19	TRBJ1-2	-	TGTGCCAGTAGTATTAGGAGCGGGGATGGCTACACCTTC	CASSIRSGDGYTF
15	-	TRBV5-4	TRBJ2-7	TRBD1	TGTGCCAGCAGCTTTTTAGACAGGGGATTTTACGAGCAGTACTTC	CASSFLDRGFYEQYF
15	-	TRBV7-7	TRBJ2-1	TRBD1	TGTGCTAGCAGCAGCAGCCCAACAGGGGACGATGAGCAGTTCTTC	CASSSSPTGDDEQFF
17	once	TRBV28	TRBJ1-4	TRBD1	TGTGCCAGCAGTTCAGGGGGCCTACTCAGGACTAATGAAAAACTGTTTTTT	CASSSGGLLRTNEKLFF
13	-	TRBV2	TRBJ1-5	-	TGTGCCAGCACCGAAACTTCTGATCAGCCCCAGCATTTT	CASTETSDQPQHF
13	once	TRBV11-2	TRBJ2-7	-	TGTGCCAGCAGCACTCGGGACATCGGGAAGCAGTACTTC	CASSTRDIGKQYF
17	-	TRBV3-1/TRBV3-2	TRBJ2-3	TRBD2	TGTGCCAGCAGCCAAGATAATGGACTACGCGGGGGGGATACGCAGTATTTT	CASSQDNGLRGGDTQYF
17	-	TRBV4-1	TRBJ2-5	TRBD2	TGCGCCAGCAGCCAAGGCGGACTAGCGGCCCGGAGGGAGACCCAGTACTTC	CASSQGGLAARRETQYF
14	-	TRBV9	TRBJ2-7	-	TGTGCCAGCAGCGTAGGCGCCGGGGCCTACGAGCAGTACTTC	CASSVGAGAYEQYF
15	-	TRBV3-1/TRBV3-2	TRBJ1-2	-	TGTGCCAGCAGCCAAGATCAAGGAGCTAACTATGGCTACACCTTC	CASSQDQGANYGYTF
18	-	TRBV10-3	TRBJ2-1	TRBD2	TGTGCCATCAGCGACGGACGTGGCGGGAGGGGCCCCTACAATGAGCAGTTCTTC	CAISDGRGGRGPYNEQFF